Below are 9 T cell receptor beta chains sequenced from a single sample in a study of cytomegalovirus exposure and HLA in healthy donors. A multiplex PCR was run with 60 Vbeta primers and 13 Jbeta primers. Some clones are missing from TCRdb's copy, which holds only in-frame ones; the method was immunoSEQ multiplex PCR. The data contain some 110,000 clones, 79% of them seen just once; the ten biggest clones take up about 3%. Sequenced input: PBMCs. These receptors all come from a woman between 18 and 29 years old in good health and CMV-seropositive.

The V call is TRBV19, the J call TRBJ2-5, with 13 positions matching TRBD2. Germline-derived CDR1 and CDR2 are LNHDA and SQIVND (reference sequence). Trimming at V came to 2 bases and at J to 4 bases, leaving 4 bases not matched to a gene. This CDR3 is built from 16 residues. CDR3 loop: CASSITSGRAGETQYF. Written as DNA, the CDR3 is TGTGCCAGTAGTATAACTAGCGGGAGGGCCGGAGAGACCCAGTACTTC.

This clone occurred once. The V call is TRBV4-1, the J call TRBJ2-3; D possibly corresponds to TRBD1 (6 bases). The germline CDR1 and CDR2 sequences are MGHRA and YSYEKL. Trimming stripped 0 bases from V and 3 bases from J, with 13 bases between. This CDR3 has 16 amino acids. The CDR3 DNA is TGCGCCAGCAGCCAAGATGGGGGACACGGTACAGATACGCAGTATTTT. Translation: CASSQDGGHGTDTQYF.

The V and J genes are TRBV30 and TRBJ1-4; TRBD1 matches 9 bases. In germline, CDR1 is GTSNPN, CDR2 SVGIG (reference sequence). J lost 4 bases, V lost 8 bases, and 5 bases had no gene match. The length of the CDR3 is 13 residues. CDR3 residues: CAVRTGDNEKLFF. The CDR3 bases are TGTGCCGTTCGGACAGGGGATAATGAAAAACTGTTTTTT.

V and J are TRBV5-1 and TRBJ1-2; D perhaps matches TRBD1 (5 bases). The ends were cut back, 0 bases at V and 8 bases at J, with 8 bases in the middle. Germline CDR1 reads SGHRS; CDR2 reads YFSETQ. CDR3 length equals 12 residues. The CDR3 region is CASSLGGRGYTF. CDR3 DNA: TGCGCCAGCAGCTTGGGGGGCAGGGGCTACACCTTC.

This chain connects TRBV27 to TRBJ2-1; D ambiguous. The V gene lost 5 bases and the J gene lost 2 bases, with 7 bases spanning the gap. Germline V gene sequence: CDR1 MNHEY, CDR2 SMNVEV (reference sequence). This CDR3 spans 13 amino acids. CDR3 DNA sequence: TGTGCCAGCAGTAACGCAGCCTACAATGAGCAGTTCTTC. It yields the protein CASSNAAYNEQFF.

Concerning this clone itself: One junction end disagrees with the germline gene, perhaps due to a read error. This chain links TRBV4-1 with TRBJ1-5; D unclear. The germline V gene encodes CDR1 MGHRA and CDR2 YSYEKL. The CDR3 has 15 residues. The CDR3, as DNA: TGCGCCAGCAGCTTCTCCCAGGCTGACAATCAGCCCCGGCATTTT. Translation: CASSFSQADNQPRHF.

V is TRBV5-1 and J is TRBJ1-6, with 9 bases lining up with TRBD1. This CDR3 is built from 14 residues. Germline CDR1 SGHRS, CDR2 YFSETQ. V lost 4 bases, J lost 9 bases, and 5 bases stayed unmatched. Written as DNA, the CDR3 is TGCGCCAGCAGCATGGGACAGGGTCGTTCACCCCTCCACTTT. Amino acids: CASSMGQGRSPLHF. Together with reference TRBV5-1 and TRBJ1-6, the CDR3 gives the full variable domain: KAGVTQTPRYLIKTRGQQVTLSCSPISGHRSVSWYQQTPGQGLQFLFEYFSETQRNKGNFPGRFSGRQFSNSRSEMNVSTLELGDSALYLCASSMGQGRSPLHFGNGTRLTVT.

V is TRBV5-1 and J is TRBJ2-3; TRBD2 matches 14 bases. Losses at the gene ends were 3 bases for V and 2 bases for J; bases not matched to a gene: 2. Germline V gene data show CDR1 as SGHRS and CDR2 as YFSETQ. The length of the CDR3 is 16 residues. Written as DNA, the CDR3 is TGCGCCAGCAGCTCGGGACTAGCGGGGGTCACAGATACGCAGTATTTT. Translating gives CASSSGLAGVTDTQYF.

V usage is TRBV9 and J usage is TRBJ2-1; D gene ambiguous. V lost 4 bases, J lost 12 bases, and 14 bases lay in between. The CDR3 has 12 amino acids. Germline lookup yields CDR1 SGDLS and CDR2 YYNGEE. CDR3 sequence (DNA): TGTGCCAGCAGCCTAGACGGGTTTTGGCAGTTCTTC. The encoded protein is CASSLDGFWQFF.